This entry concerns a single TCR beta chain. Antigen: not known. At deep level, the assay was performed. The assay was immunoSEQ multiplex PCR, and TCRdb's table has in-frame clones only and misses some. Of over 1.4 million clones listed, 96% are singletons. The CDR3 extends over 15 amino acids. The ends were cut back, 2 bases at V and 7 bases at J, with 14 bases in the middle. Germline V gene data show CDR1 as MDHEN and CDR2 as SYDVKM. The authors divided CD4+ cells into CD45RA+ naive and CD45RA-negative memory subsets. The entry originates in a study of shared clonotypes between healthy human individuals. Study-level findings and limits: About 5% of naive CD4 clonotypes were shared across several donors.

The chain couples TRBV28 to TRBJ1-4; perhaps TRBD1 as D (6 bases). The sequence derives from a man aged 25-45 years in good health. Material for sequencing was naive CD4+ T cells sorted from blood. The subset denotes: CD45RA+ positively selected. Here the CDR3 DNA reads TGTGCCAGCAGTTTAGTAACAGGGCTTTCTGAAAAACTGTTTTTT. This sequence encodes CASSLVTGLSEKLFF.